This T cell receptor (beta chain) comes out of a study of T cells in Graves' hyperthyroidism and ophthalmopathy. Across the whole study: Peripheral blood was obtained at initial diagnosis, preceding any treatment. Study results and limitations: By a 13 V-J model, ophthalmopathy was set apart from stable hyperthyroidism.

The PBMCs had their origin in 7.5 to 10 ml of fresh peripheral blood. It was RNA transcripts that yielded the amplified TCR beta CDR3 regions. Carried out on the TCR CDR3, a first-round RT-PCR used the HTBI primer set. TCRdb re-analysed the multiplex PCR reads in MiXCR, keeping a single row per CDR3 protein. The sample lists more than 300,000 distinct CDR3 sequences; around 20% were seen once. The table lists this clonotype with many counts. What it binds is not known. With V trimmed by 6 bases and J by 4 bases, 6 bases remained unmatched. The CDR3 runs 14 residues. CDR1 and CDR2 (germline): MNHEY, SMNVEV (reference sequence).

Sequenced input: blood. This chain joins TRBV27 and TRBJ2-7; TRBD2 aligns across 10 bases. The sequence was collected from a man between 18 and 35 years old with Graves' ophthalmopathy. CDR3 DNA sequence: TGTGCCAGCAGCTTTAGCGGGGGGCGGTACGAGCAGTACTTC. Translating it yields CASSFSGGRYEQYF.